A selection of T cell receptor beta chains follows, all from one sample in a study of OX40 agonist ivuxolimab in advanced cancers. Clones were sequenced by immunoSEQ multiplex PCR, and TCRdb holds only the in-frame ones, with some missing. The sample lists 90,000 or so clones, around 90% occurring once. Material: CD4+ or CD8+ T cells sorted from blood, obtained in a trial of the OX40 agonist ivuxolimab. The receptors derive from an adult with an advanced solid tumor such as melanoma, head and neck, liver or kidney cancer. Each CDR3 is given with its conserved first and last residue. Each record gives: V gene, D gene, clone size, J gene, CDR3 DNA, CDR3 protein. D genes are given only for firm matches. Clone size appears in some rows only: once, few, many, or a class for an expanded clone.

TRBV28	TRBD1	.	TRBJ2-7	TGTGCCACGGGACAGACCTCCTACGAGCAGTACTTC	CATGQTSYEQYF
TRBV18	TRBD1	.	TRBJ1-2	TGTGCCAGCTCGCGACAGGGGGCAGGGAACTATGGCTACACCTTC	CASSRQGAGNYGYTF
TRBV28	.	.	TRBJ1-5	TGTGCCAGCAGTTTGGGGTTTCCCAATCAGCCCCAGCATTTT	CASSLGFPNQPQHF
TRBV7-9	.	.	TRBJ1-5	TGTGCCAGCAGCGTAGGGATTGTGGGTCAGCCCCAGCATTTT	CASSVGIVGQPQHF
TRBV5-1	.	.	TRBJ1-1	TGCGCCAGCAGCTTCAATGGTCGGTCAGAAGCTTTCTTT	CASSFNGRSEAFF
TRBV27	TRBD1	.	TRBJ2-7	TGTGCCAGCAGCCCTTACAGGGGAGAAACCTACGAGCAGTACTTC	CASSPYRGETYEQYF
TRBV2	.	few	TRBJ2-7	TGTGCCAGCAGTGAGCCGTTTCACTACGAGCAGTACTTC	CASSEPFHYEQYF
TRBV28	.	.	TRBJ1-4	TGTGCCAGCAGAGCCCAAGGGGCTGGAACTAATGAAAAACTGTTTTTT	CASRAQGAGTNEKLFF
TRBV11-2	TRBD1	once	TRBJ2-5	TGTGCCAGCAGCTTGGCAGGGGGCGGGGAGACCCAGTACTTC	CASSLAGGGETQYF
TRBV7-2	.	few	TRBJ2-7	TGTGCCAGCACTTTGCGTGGGGGCTCCTACGAGCAGTACTTC	CASTLRGGSYEQYF
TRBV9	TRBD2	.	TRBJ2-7	TGTGCCAGCAGTCAGACTAGCGGGAGGGTAACCCAGTACTTC	CASSQTSGRVTQYF
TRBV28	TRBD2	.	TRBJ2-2	TGTGCCAGCAGTTTATTTACGATTAGCGGGAGGGCGGACACCGGGGAGCTGTTTTTT	CASSLFTISGRADTGELFF
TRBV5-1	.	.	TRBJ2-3	TGCGCCAGCAGCTCGGAGGCAGGACGGGCCGATACGCAGTATTTT	CASSSEAGRADTQYF
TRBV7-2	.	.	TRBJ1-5	TGTGCCAGCAGCCCACAGACCGATGGCAATCAGCCCCAGCATTTT	CASSPQTDGNQPQHF
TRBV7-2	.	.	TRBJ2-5	TGTGCCAGCAGCTTAGGGGCAAATAGGGGGGAGACCCAGTACTTC	CASSLGANRGETQYF
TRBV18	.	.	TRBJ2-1	TGTGCCAGCTCACCACGAAACCTAGCTTATGAGCAGTTCTTC	CASSPRNLAYEQFF
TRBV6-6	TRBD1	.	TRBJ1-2	TGTGCCAGCAGTCAAACAGGGGCCCTTAACTATGGCTACACCTTC	CASSQTGALNYGYTF
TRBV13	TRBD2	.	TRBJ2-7	TGTGCCAGCAGCTCGGGGACTAACTCCTACGAGCAGTACTTC	CASSSGTNSYEQYF
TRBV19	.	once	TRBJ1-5	TGTGCCAGTAGTATGGCCCGGAGATCTAATCAGCCCCAGCATTTT	CASSMARRSNQPQHF
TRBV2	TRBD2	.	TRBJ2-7	TGTGCCAGCAAGCGGGAGTCCCACGAGCAGTACTTC	CASKRESHEQYF
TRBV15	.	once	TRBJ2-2	TGTGCCACCAGCAGAGATCGGGACGGACCGAACACCGGGGAGCTGTTTTTT	CATSRDRDGPNTGELFF
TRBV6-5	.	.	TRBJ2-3	TGTGCCAGCAGGGGGAGGGGGCCGACAGATACGCAGTATTTT	CASRGRGPTDTQYF
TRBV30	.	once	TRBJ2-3	TGTGCCTGGAGCCCCGGGCTAACTAATACGCAGTATTTT	CAWSPGLTNTQYF
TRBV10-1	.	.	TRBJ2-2	TGCGCCAGCAGTGAGTCGGGACGGAACACCGGGGAGCTGTTTTTT	CASSESGRNTGELFF
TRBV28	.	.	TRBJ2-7	TGTGCCAGCAGTCCAAACTACGAGCAGTACTTC	CASSPNYEQYF
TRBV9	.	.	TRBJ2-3	TGTGCCAGCAGCGTTGGTTCAGGGAGCACAGATACGCAGTATTTT	CASSVGSGSTDTQYF
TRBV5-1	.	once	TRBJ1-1	TGCGCCAGCAGCTTGGGGGCTAACACTGAAGCTTTCTTT	CASSLGANTEAFF
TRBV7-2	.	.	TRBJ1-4	TGTGCCAGCAGCTTAGGGCTGGGAGAAAAACTGTTTTTT	CASSLGLGEKLFF
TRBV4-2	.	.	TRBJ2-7	TGTGCCAGCAGCATAAGTCCCGGCCAGGGCTCGTACGAGCAGTACTTC	CASSISPGQGSYEQYF
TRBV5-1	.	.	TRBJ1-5	TGCGCCAGCAGCTTGGATTGGGGTGGGAGCAATCAGCCCCAGCATTTT	CASSLDWGGSNQPQHF
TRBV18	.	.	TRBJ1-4	TGTGCCAGCTCAACCGGTCTAGGGGCGAGTGGTGAAAAACTGTTTTTT	CASSTGLGASGEKLFF
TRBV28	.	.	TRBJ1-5	TGTGCCAGCAGTTTAGACGGAGGGGGTCAGCCCCAGCATTTT	CASSLDGGGQPQHF
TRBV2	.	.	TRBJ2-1	TGTGCCATACAGGCCCTCTCCTACAATGAGCAGTTCTTC	CAIQALSYNEQFF
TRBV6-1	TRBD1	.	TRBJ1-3	TGTGCCAGCTACACCTGGACAGGGGGAAACACCATATATTTT	CASYTWTGGNTIYF
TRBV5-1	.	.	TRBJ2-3	TGCGCCAGCAGCTTGGCGGGAATTAGCACAGATACGCAGTATTTT	CASSLAGISTDTQYF
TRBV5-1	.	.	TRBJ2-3	TGCGCCAGCAGCTTGGGTCTACACACAGATACGCAGTATTTT	CASSLGLHTDTQYF
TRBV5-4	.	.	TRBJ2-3	TGTGCCAGCAGCTTTAGCCGAGATACGCAGTATTTT	CASSFSRDTQYF
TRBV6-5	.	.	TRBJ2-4	TGTGCCAGCAGTCCCCCTATAGCCAAAAACATTCAGTACTTC	CASSPPIAKNIQYF
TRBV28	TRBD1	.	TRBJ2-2	TGTGCCAGCAGTCCCGTTACAGGGGGACCCGGGGAGCTGTTTTTT	CASSPVTGGPGELFF
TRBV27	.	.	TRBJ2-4	TGTGCCAGCAGCCTTTGGGGGACGGCCAAAAACATTCAGTACTTC	CASSLWGTAKNIQYF
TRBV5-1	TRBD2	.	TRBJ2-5	TGCGCCAGCAGGGGACTAGCGGGAGTCGGCCAAGAGACCCAGTACTTC	CASRGLAGVGQETQYF
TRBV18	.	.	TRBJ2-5	TGTGCCAGCTCACTCCTGGACGGCCAAGAGACCCAGTACTTC	CASSLLDGQETQYF
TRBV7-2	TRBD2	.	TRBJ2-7	TGTGCCAGCAGCTTGACTAGCGGGAGAGGCGAGCAGTACTTC	CASSLTSGRGEQYF
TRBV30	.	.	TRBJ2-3	TGTGCCTGGAGCGCAGTAGGCGATACGCAGTATTTT	CAWSAVGDTQYF
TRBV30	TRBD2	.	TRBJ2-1	TGTGCCTACCGGTGGGCTAGCGGGAGGAATGAGCAGTTCTTC	CAYRWASGRNEQFF
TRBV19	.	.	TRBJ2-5	TGTGCCAGTACCGAGATAGGTGGGACCCAAGAGACCCAGTACTTC	CASTEIGGTQETQYF
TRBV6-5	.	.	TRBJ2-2	TGTGCCAGCAGTTTTGCCGGGACTCAGGGCGGGGAGCTGTTTTTT	CASSFAGTQGGELFF
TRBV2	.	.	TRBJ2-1	TGTGCCAGCAGTGTTTACAATGAGCAGTTCTTC	CASSVYNEQFF
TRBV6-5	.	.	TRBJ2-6	TGTGCCAGCAGTTACTCGATCCCTTCTGGGGCCAACGTCCTGACTTTC	CASSYSIPSGANVLTF
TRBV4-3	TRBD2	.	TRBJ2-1	TGCGCCAGCAGCCCCGGACTAGCGGGAACCTCCTACAATGAGCAGTTCTTC	CASSPGLAGTSYNEQFF
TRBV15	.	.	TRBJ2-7	TGTGCCACCAGCAGGATTCCCCAAAGGACAGGGGGCACTAGCGGGGTAAAATACGAGCAGTACTTC	CATSRIPQRTGGTSGVKYEQYF
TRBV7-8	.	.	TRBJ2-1	TGTGCCAGCACCCCCGGGGTGGGAGGCCTTCTCAAAGGCGATGAGCAGTTCTTC	CASTPGVGGLLKGDEQFF
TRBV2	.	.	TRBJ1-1	TGTGCCAGCAGTCCGATGAACACTGAAGCTTTCTTT	CASSPMNTEAFF
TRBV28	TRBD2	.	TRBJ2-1	TGTGCCAGCAGTTTTGGACTAGCGGGTTACAATGAGCAGTTCTTC	CASSFGLAGYNEQFF